This T cell receptor beta chain was observed in a study of neurological immune-mediated disorders. As concerns this clonotype: One junction end does not reproduce the germline sequence, and a read error may be involved.

TCRdb called the 5' RACE reads again in MiXCR, with one record for every CDR3 protein. Of approximately 48,000 distinct CDR3 sequences listed, approximately 10% were seen once; the top ten hold roughly 5%. The CDR3 runs to 14 residues. Germline V CDR1 and CDR2: DFQATT, SNEGSKA (reference sequence). This chain uses TRBV20-1 with TRBJ2-1; D possibly corresponds to TRBD2 (6 bases). This receptor was identified in a man in his 70s with HTLV-1-associated myelopathy (HAM/TSP). Sequences were obtained from PBMCs. The CDR3 here is CIAQRRVVANEQFF. The CDR3 DNA reads TGCATTGCTCAAAGGAGGGTCGTGGCCAATGAGCAGTTCTTC.